This TCR beta chain was documented in a study of graft-versus-host responses after intestinal transplantation. The overall study: Recipients got multivisceral, liver-intestinal, or isolated intestinal transplants.

Generated by immunoSEQ multiplex PCR, the TCRdb table keeps only in-frame clones and is missing some. The sample yields around 84,000 clones, around 83% seen once. About this clone itself: The target antigen is unknown.

CDR3 length: 13 amino acids. From germline, CDR1 is SGHDN and CDR2 FVKESK. With 0 bases removed from V and 7 bases from J, the gap between germline ends came to 7 bases. The sample here was unstimulated CD8+ T cells sorted from spleen or lymph node cells, taken before intestinal transplant. The chain joins TRBV14 to TRBJ2-1; a weak D match, TRBD2 (6 bases). The receptor comes from a human donor who received an intestinal transplant. The CDR3 DNA sequence: TGTGCCAGCAGCCAAGATGGGGGGAATGAGCAGTTCTTC. Protein: CASSQDGGNEQFF.